This T cell receptor (beta chain) was found in a study of shared clonotypes between healthy human individuals. Repertoires were generated with immunoSEQ multiplex PCR, while TCRdb's copy carries only in-frame clones and drops some. Of 2 million to 2.5 million clones listed, roughly 90% are singletons. With V trimmed by 8 bases and J by 6 bases, 6 bases remained unmatched. The CDR3 contains 15 residues. CDR1 and CDR2 (germline): MNHEY, SMNVEV (reference sequence). This receptor was identified in a man younger than 30 in good health. Some clones in this sample may be carry-over from other donors' samples. The V call is TRBV27, the J call TRBJ2-3; 15 positions match TRBD2. Sequencing was performed on naive CD4+ T cells from PBMCs. Subset reported: CD45RA+ positively selected. The chain's CDR3 is CASSGLAGGDDTQYF. CDR3 DNA sequence: TGTGCCAGCTCGGGACTAGCGGGAGGTGATGATACGCAGTATTTT.